Shown below are 27 T cell receptor beta chains from a single sample sequenced in a study of blood T cell repertoires in COVID-19. Sequenced by immunoSEQ multiplex PCR; TCRdb stores in-frame clones only, minus some. The repertoire holds some 260,000 clones, with about 86% as singletons. The source material was PBMCs or T cells enriched from blood (not recorded which). Receptor source: a young man with acute COVID-19.

The genes are TRBV29-1 and TRBJ2-5, with 7 nucleotides matching TRBD2. This CDR3 contains 15 residues. Germline CDR1 and CDR2: SQVTM and ANQGSEA. The V segment lost 7 bases and the J segment 4 bases; nucleotides outside the gene matches: 15. DNA for the CDR3: TGCAGCGCGACCCAATGGGGCGGGGGAATAGAGACCCAGTACTTC. Translation: CSATQWGGGIETQYF.

CDR3 sequence reads: CASSSTGGGLYGYTF. CDR3 in DNA: TGTGCCAGCAGCTCTACAGGGGGTGGACTATATGGCTACACCTTC. The chain is built from TRBV5-5 and TRBJ1-2; 8 positions agree with TRBD1. The ends lost 3 bases at V and 5 bases at J; junction bases unmatched: 9. This CDR3 comprises 15 residues. Germline V gene sequence: CDR1 SGHKS, CDR2 YYEKEE (reference sequence).

There are a few counts of this clone. The gene calls are TRBV30 and TRBJ1-1, with D perhaps matching TRBD1 (5 bases). The CDR3 totals 13 residues. Germline V gives CDR1 GTSNPN, CDR2 SVGIG (reference sequence). The germline V and J ends were trimmed by 5 bases and 0 bases, with 10 bases remaining between them. CDR3: CAWDFRVNTEAFF. The CDR3 DNA is TGTGCCTGGGATTTCAGGGTGAACACTGAAGCTTTCTTT.

This clone showed up just once. Compared with germline, one end of the junction differs, possibly owing to a read error. Here the CDR3 reads CASSLVLAGVRGYNEQFF. The DNA for the CDR3 is TGTGCCAGCAGCTTGGTTCTAGCGGGAGTACGGGGATACAATGAGCAGTTCTTC. The genes are TRBV5-1 and TRBJ2-1; 10 nucleotides line up with TRBD2. CDR1 and CDR2 (germline): SGHRS, YFSETQ. The CDR3 runs to 18 residues.

CDR3 in DNA: TGTGCCAGCAGCTCTTCGGGTTCTTCGGGATCACCCCTCCACTTT. Its translation: CASSSSGSSGSPLHF. This rearrangement joins TRBV3-1 (or the pseudogene TRBV3-2) to TRBJ1-6; D gene unclear. Trimming took off 5 bases at V and 10 bases at J, with 18 bases between the two ends. The CDR3 length is 15 residues. Germline V lookup: CDR1 LGHDT, CDR2 YNNKEL (reference sequence).

This chain connects TRBV6-4 to TRBJ1-1; 10 bases fit TRBD1. Germline V gives CDR1 MRHNA, CDR2 SNTAGT. The CDR3 sequence is 16 residues long. V was pared by 6 bases and J by 1 base, with 8 bases of the junction left unmatched. The CDR3 nucleotides are TGTGCCAGCAGACCGGGACAGGGGTGGACGAACACTGAAGCTTTCTTT. It codes for CASRPGQGWTNTEAFF.

This sequence joins TRBV7-8 and TRBJ1-5; tentative D call: TRBD1 (5 bases). Germline V gene data show CDR1 as SGHVS and CDR2 as FQNEAQ. The CDR3 loop spans 13 amino acids. Trimming shortened V by 1 base and J by 7 bases, and 8 bases separated the two germline ends. The CDR3 loop is CASSLGGDQPQHF. The CDR3, as DNA: TGTGCCAGCAGCTTAGGGGGGGACCAGCCCCAGCATTTT.

This clone was detected only once. The chain couples TRBV10-1 to TRBJ1-2; D remains ambiguous. Germline V gene data show CDR1 as WNHNN and CDR2 as SYGVQD (reference sequence). The ends were cut back, 2 bases at V and 5 bases at J, with 9 bases in the middle. CDR3 size: 13 residues. CDR3 amino acids: CASSEGLGYGYTF. As DNA, the CDR3 is TGCGCCAGCAGTGAGGGTCTCGGGTATGGCTACACCTTC.

The rearrangement uses TRBV7-2 and TRBJ1-1; D is unresolved. CDR3 length equals 13 residues. Germline CDR1 SGHTA, CDR2 FQGNSA. V was shortened by 5 bases and J by 1 base, with 8 bases between the two germline ends. The DNA for the CDR3 is TGTGCCAGCAGCCTAAGACAGAACACTGAAGCTTTCTTT. Protein sequence: CASSLRQNTEAFF. The variable domain in full, completed from reference TRBV7-2 and TRBJ1-1, reads GAGVSQSPSNKVTEKGKDVELRCDPISGHTALYWYRQSLGQGLEFLIYFQGNSAPDKSGLPSDRFSAERTGGSVSTLTIQRTQQEDSAVYLCASSLRQNTEAFFGQGTRLTVV.

The rearrangement uses TRBV9 and TRBJ1-2; 7 bases agree with TRBD1. V lost 5 bases and J lost 8; bases outside the gene matches: 12. Germline V gives CDR1 SGDLS, CDR2 YYNGEE. CDR3 length equals 14 residues. The CDR3 spells CASRPTDRVSGYTF. The CDR3 DNA sequence: TGTGCCAGCAGGCCAACCGACAGGGTGAGCGGCTACACCTTC.

This rearrangement joins TRBV20-1 to TRBJ1-2; D gene unclear. V was clipped by 3 bases and J by 8 bases, with 10 bases between them. CDR1 and CDR2 (germline): DFQATT, SNEGSKA (reference sequence). This CDR3 is 11 amino acids long. The CDR3 DNA reads as TGCAGTGCTAGGATCGAGGGAGGCTACACCTTC. Its protein is CSARIEGGYTF.

This chain joins TRBV27 and TRBJ2-2; 9 bases are shared with TRBD1. The V and J ends lost 6 bases and 4 bases, in that order; junction bases with no gene match: 0. The length of the CDR3 is 13 residues. CDR1 is MNHEY and CDR2 is SMNVEV in the germline V gene (reference sequence). In DNA, the CDR3 is TGTGCCAGCAGGACAGGGGGCACCGGGGAGCTGTTTTTT. It specifies CASRTGGTGELFF.

The chain links TRBV25-1 to TRBJ2-1; TRBD1 aligns across 8 bases. The CDR3 is made up of 15 amino acids. Germline trimming cut 4 bases from V and 2 bases from J; bases unmatched to any gene: 4. Germline V gives CDR1 MGHDK, CDR2 SYGVNS. CDR3 bases: TGTGCCAGCAGTGCACCGGGACAGGCCTACAATGAGCAGTTCTTC. This sequence encodes CASSAPGQAYNEQFF.

The chain joins TRBV3-1 (or the pseudogene TRBV3-2) to TRBJ1-6; D is ambiguous. The CDR3 is 13 amino acids. Trimming stripped 7 bases from V and 13 bases from J, with 17 bases between. Per the germline V gene, CDR1 is LGHDT and CDR2 is YNNKEL (reference sequence). CDR3 coding DNA: TGTGCCAGCACCTCGGCGGCTCGTCCGCCCCTCCACTTT. This gives the protein CASTSAARPPLHF.

This sequence joins TRBV7-2 and TRBJ1-1; D is possibly TRBD1 (6 bases). The CDR3 is 17 residues long. V lost 2 bases to trimming and J lost 1 base, with 17 bases between them. Germline values: CDR1 SGHTA, CDR2 FQGNSA. DNA for the CDR3: TGTGCCAGCAGCTTAATTGGTGGTAGGGGGGGGAACACTGAAGCTTTCTTT. This encodes CASSLIGGRGGNTEAFF.

The rearrangement links TRBV19 to TRBJ2-4; the match to TRBD1 covers 7 bases. V shed 3 bases and J 1 base; nucleotides not matched to a gene: 9. CDR1 is LNHDA and CDR2 is SQIVND in the germline V gene (reference sequence). The CDR3 is 17 residues long. The DNA for the CDR3 is TGTGCCAGTAGTATCCTTGACAGGGAGAGGGCCAAAAACATTCAGTACTTC. Translating gives CASSILDRERAKNIQYF.

This clone turned up a few times. V usage is TRBV18 and J usage is TRBJ2-1; D not resolved. The ends were cut back, 2 bases at V and 7 bases at J, with 6 bases in the middle. The CDR3 consists of 12 residues. Per germline, CDR1 KGHSH and CDR2 LQKENI. The CDR3 DNA is TGTGCCAGCTCACCAAGCCGAAATGAGCAGTTCTTC. This encodes CASSPSRNEQFF.

The chain is built from TRBV7-2 and TRBJ2-3; tentative D call: TRBD2 (5 bases). V was pared by 1 base and J by 3 bases, with 11 bases between. From germline, CDR1 is SGHTA and CDR2 FQGNSA. The CDR3 spans 15 residues. The CDR3 region has the DNA TGTGCCAGCAGCTTAGTGGGAGATTGGACAGATACGCAGTATTTT. Translation: CASSLVGDWTDTQYF.

The gene calls are TRBV3-1 (or the pseudogene TRBV3-2) and TRBJ2-5, with D tentatively TRBD2 (6 bases). The CDR3 has 15 residues. The germline V and J ends were trimmed by 3 bases and 4 bases, with 15 bases remaining between them. Germline CDR1 reads LGHDT; CDR2 reads YNNKEL (reference sequence). CDR3 sequence (DNA): TGTGCCAGCAGCCAGGAGGGGTTTGGAGTAGAGACCCAGTACTTC. As protein: CASSQEGFGVETQYF.

This rearrangement joins TRBV30 to TRBJ2-1, with D hard to call. The CDR3 length is 13 residues. Trimming took off 2 bases at V and 0 bases at J, with 5 bases between the two ends. Germline CDR1 and CDR2: GTSNPN and SVGIG (reference sequence). This CDR3 is CAWSPSSYNEQFF. The CDR3 bases are TGTGCCTGGAGTCCGAGCTCCTACAATGAGCAGTTCTTC.

This chain joins TRBV7-9 and TRBJ2-1; 7 bases fit TRBD1. Germline trimming cut 5 bases from V and 8 bases from J; bases unmatched to any gene: 15. This CDR3 has 16 amino acids. CDR1 SEHNR and CDR2 FQNEAQ come from the germline V gene (reference sequence). CDR3 sequence: CASSLNTGTEGHEQFF. CDR3 coding DNA: TGTGCCAGCAGCCTTAACACCGGGACAGAGGGTCATGAGCAGTTCTTC.

The chain joins TRBV3-1 (or the pseudogene TRBV3-2) to TRBJ2-1; TRBD2 matches 8 bases. V dropped 6 bases and J dropped 6; count of bases not matched to a gene: 10. Per germline, CDR1 LGHDT and CDR2 YNNKEL (reference sequence). This CDR3 has 15 residues. CDR3 loop: CASRPSGGPVNEQFF. DNA of the CDR3: TGTGCCAGCAGACCAAGCGGGGGTCCGGTCAATGAGCAGTTCTTC.

The chain is built from TRBV6-2 or TRBV6-3 and TRBJ1-2, with D uncertain. V was shortened by 6 bases and J by 2 bases, with 10 bases between the two germline ends. The germline CDR1 and CDR2 sequences are MNHEY and SVGEGT. There are 13 residues in the CDR3. The CDR3 protein is CASSFGGNYGYTF. The DNA for the CDR3 is TGTGCCAGCAGCTTTGGAGGGAACTATGGCTACACCTTC.

This chain uses TRBV6-1 with TRBJ2-1, with 10 bases matching TRBD1. The CDR3 length is 19 residues. V dropped 1 base and J dropped 5; count of bases not matched to a gene: 14. From germline, CDR1 is MNHNS and CDR2 SASEGT. The CDR3 DNA reads TGTGCCAGCAGTGAAGTGGGGACAGGGGCTTTTGTCGTCGACAATGAGCAGTTCTTC. It codes for CASSEVGTGAFVVDNEQFF.

The rearrangement uses TRBV3-1 (or the pseudogene TRBV3-2) and TRBJ2-3; D is unresolved. V lost 1 base and J lost 0, with 8 bases in between. Looked up from germline, CDR1 is LGHDT and CDR2 is YNNKEL (reference sequence). The CDR3 consists of 15 residues. The CDR3 protein is CASSQARRSTDTQYF. The CDR3 coding sequence is TGTGCCAGCAGCCAAGCGAGGCGGAGCACAGATACGCAGTATTTT.

V and J are TRBV7-8 and TRBJ2-5, with D unresolved. CDR1 and CDR2 (germline): SGHVS, FQNEAQ. Trimming removed 2 bases from V and 1 base from J, with 5 bases in between. The CDR3 is 13 residues long. The CDR3 loop is CASSLTVQETQYF. CDR3 DNA: TGTGCCAGCAGCTTAACAGTCCAAGAGACCCAGTACTTC. The variable domain in full, with the rest retrieved from reference TRBV7-8 and TRBJ2-5, is GAGVSQSPRYKVAKRGQDVALRCDPISGHVSLFWYQQALGQGPEFLTYFQNEAQLDKSGLPSDRFFAERPEGSVSTLKIQRTQQEDSAVYLCASSLTVQETQYFGPGTRLLVL.

The chain links TRBV5-1 to TRBJ2-3; tentatively, D is TRBD1 (6 bases). Trimming shortened V by 7 bases and J by 2 bases, and 17 bases separated the two germline ends. In germline, CDR1 is SGHRS, CDR2 YFSETQ. This CDR3 comprises 15 residues. The CDR3 sequence: CASESTGLLTDTQYF. DNA of the CDR3: TGCGCCAGCGAATCAACAGGGCTACTCACAGATACGCAGTATTTT.